The sequence of this T cell receptor beta chain was determined in a study of long-term antiretroviral therapy in people with HIV. Study-wide results and limits: Transplant donor controls retained higher diversity, though diversity increased after ART.

Concerning this clone: Antigen: not known.

Researchers ran immunoSEQ v3.0 at survey level. The sequencing target was 40,000-50,000 T-cell genomes per sample. The protocol was immunoSEQ multiplex PCR, while the TCRdb copy is restricted to in-frame clones and leaves out a portion. The sample includes 13,000 to 15,000 clones, 75% to 85% of them seen just once. The sequence derives from a man aged 40-50 years with HIV. Sequencing was performed on unsorted PBMCs, taken 3.1 years after starting antiretroviral therapy.

The CDR3 sequence: CASSQEPGIFEQYF. The CDR3 bases are TGTGCCAGCAGCCAAGAACCAGGGATCTTCGAGCAGTACTTC. This rearrangement joins TRBV4-2 to TRBJ2-7, with D perhaps TRBD1 (5 bases). CDR1 is LGHNA and CDR2 is YNFKEQ in the germline V gene. Trimming removed 0 bases at V and 6 bases at J, with 12 bases between. CDR3 length equals 14 residues.